These 16 T cell receptor beta chains were sequenced from one sample in a study of CD8+CD57+ T cells in acquired aplastic anemia. Profiles of TCR beta VDJ and CDR3 were generated from a genomic DNA template. TCRdb re-derived calls from the reads in MiXCR, one entry per CDR3 protein. The sample has fewer than 250,000 distinct CDR3 sequences, approximately 52% seen once. Sequenced input: sorted CD4+, CD8+, or CD8+CD57+ T cells (not recorded which) from PBMCs. The receptor source for this set is a human donor in good health, serving as a control.

The CDR3 sequence is CASSWSSGDTDTQYF. The CDR3 DNA is TGTGCCAGCAGCTGGTCTAGCGGAGACACAGATACGCAGTATTTT. This chain links TRBV7-9 with TRBJ2-3, with 7 bases fitting TRBD2. The junction had 6 bases not matched to a gene; V was cut back by 4 bases and J by 2 bases. The CDR3 covers 15 residues. The germline V gene encodes CDR1 SEHNR and CDR2 FQNEAQ (reference sequence).

Worth noting for this clonotype: A much more abundant neighbour one base away suggests this may be a read error. V usage is TRBV28 and J usage is TRBJ2-7; weak D call: TRBD1 (5 bases). The CDR3 loop spans 12 amino acids. Trimming took off 1 base at V and 8 bases at J, with 9 bases between the two ends. Germline V lookup: CDR1 MDHEN, CDR2 SYDVKM. The CDR3 DNA is TGTGCCAGCAGTTTATCCAGGGATCAGCAGTACTTC. This encodes CASSLSRDQQYF.

A note on this clonotype: A read error is likely, as this CDR3 ends without the conserved phenylalanine or tryptophan. The chain recombines TRBV2 with TRBJ2-1; D is perhaps TRBD1 (6 bases). The V gene's germline CDR1 is SNHLY and CDR2 FYNNEI. Trimming took 5 bases from V and 0 from J, leaving 14 bases between them. The CDR3 contains 16 residues. The CDR3 nucleotides are TGTGCCAGCAGTTACTCTCCACAGGGCTCCTACAATGAGCAGTTCCTC. This codes for CASSYSPQGSYNEQFL.

V usage is TRBV15 and J usage is TRBJ1-5, with 8 bases matching TRBD1. This CDR3 is built from 14 residues. V was pared by 4 bases and J by 7 bases, with 6 bases of the junction left unmatched. CDR1 LNHNV and CDR2 YYDKDF come from the germline V gene (reference sequence). CDR3 nucleotides: TGTGCCACCAGCAAGGACAGGGCTAACCAGCCCCAGCATTTT. Protein: CATSKDRANQPQHF.

This clonotype was detected ten times or more. The chain recombines TRBV28 with TRBJ2-5, with TRBD1 matching 10 bases. The CDR3 consists of 16 residues. Germline CDR1 reads MDHEN; CDR2 reads SYDVKM. Trimming at V came to 6 bases and at J to 3 bases, leaving 10 bases not matched to a gene. The CDR3 sequence is CASSPATGQGKETQYF. Here the CDR3 DNA reads TGTGCCAGCAGCCCAGCCACGGGACAGGGGAAAGAGACCCAGTACTTC. Combining the CDR3 with reference TRBV28 and TRBJ2-5 gives the whole variable domain DVKVTQSSRYLVKRTGEKVFLECVQDMDHENMFWYRQDPGLGLRLIYFSYDVKMKEKGDIPEGYSVSREKKERFSLILESASTNQTSMYLCASSPATGQGKETQYFGPGTRLLVL.

The rearrangement uses TRBV7-3 and TRBJ2-1; 8 bases align to TRBD2. Germline V gene sequence: CDR1 SGHTA, CDR2 FQGTGA. After removal of 0 bases from V and 3 bases from J, the junction contained 16 bases not matched to a gene. The CDR3 runs 20 residues. The chain's CDR3 is CASSLTLSPLTSESYNEQFF. CDR3 sequence (DNA): TGTGCCAGCAGCTTAACGTTAAGTCCGCTGACTAGCGAAAGCTACAATGAGCAGTTCTTC.

V is TRBV20-1 and J is TRBJ1-6; possible D gene TRBD1, 6 bases. Germline assignment: CDR1 DFQATT and CDR2 SNEGSKA (reference sequence). Trimming removed 3 bases at V and 7 bases at J, with 16 bases between. This CDR3 is built from 15 residues. The CDR3 nucleotides are TGCAGTGCTAGCCGGCAGGGGCCGATGAATTCACCCCTCCACTTT. Protein: CSASRQGPMNSPLHF.

CDR3 amino acids: CSAPSLVYGYTF. Here the CDR3 DNA reads TGCAGTGCCCCCTCTTTGGTTTATGGCTACACCTTC. The rearrangement uses TRBV20-1 and TRBJ1-2; no clear D gene. The CDR3 length is 12 residues. V lost 6 bases and J lost 5, with 13 bases in between. Germline V CDR1 and CDR2: DFQATT, SNEGSKA (reference sequence).

This clonotype was seen more than once but under ten times. J is TRBJ1-6 and V is TRBV5-1; 8 nucleotides match TRBD1. With V trimmed by 0 bases and J by 2 bases, 7 bases remained unmatched. The CDR3 has 18 residues. The V gene's germline CDR1 is SGHRS and CDR2 YFSETQ. In DNA, the CDR3 is TGCGCCAGCAGCTTGGACGGACAGGGTGGTGCCTATAATTCACCCCTCCACTTT. Translating it yields CASSLDGQGGAYNSPLHF.

This clonotype was seen many times. The chain uses TRBV4-2 and TRBJ2-1, with TRBD2 matching over 7 bases. The CDR3 consists of 14 residues. Trimming cost V 1 base and J 9 bases; bases outside gene matches: 6. Germline CDR1 and CDR2: LGHNA and YNFKEQ. The CDR3 nucleotides read TGTGCCAGCAGCCAAGGAGCGGGGAGTGGTGAGCAGTTCTTC. Translated: CASSQGAGSGEQFF.

The chain has TRBV5-5 and TRBJ2-7, with TRBD1 identical over 7 bases. CDR3 size: 14 residues. Trimming took 0 bases from V and 4 from J; bases not matched to a gene: 4. Germline V CDR1 and CDR2: SGHKS, YYEKEE (reference sequence). CDR3 DNA sequence: TGTGCCAGCAGCTTGGTGGGACAGAATTACGAGCAGTACTTC. This sequence encodes CASSLVGQNYEQYF.

This clonotype was counted at least ten times. The J gene is TRBJ2-1, the V gene TRBV7-9; TRBD2 might be the D (7 bases). The CDR3 is made up of 14 amino acids. Germline V gene sequence: CDR1 SEHNR, CDR2 FQNEAQ (reference sequence). The V gene lost 5 bases and the J gene lost 9 bases, with 17 bases spanning the gap. The CDR3 here is CASSGRGGAGEQFF. The DNA for the CDR3 is TGTGCCAGCAGCGGGAGGGGGGGGGCCGGTGAGCAGTTCTTC.

This clonotype has a handful of counts. The chain joins TRBV25-1 to TRBJ1-2; D remains unclear. The V end lost 3 bases, the J end lost 2 bases, and 1 base lay between the germline ends. In germline, CDR1 is MGHDK, CDR2 SYGVNS. CDR3 length: 11 amino acids. This CDR3 reads CASSENYGYTF. The CDR3 DNA reads as TGTGCCAGCAGTGAGAACTATGGCTACACCTTC.

This clonotype was counted at least ten times. The V gene is TRBV11-2, the J gene TRBJ2-1; D gene ambiguous. The CDR3 spans 11 residues. Germline values: CDR1 SGHAT, CDR2 FQNNGV. V lost 5 bases and J 5 bases, leaving 4 bases between the germline ends. The CDR3 reads CASSRDNEQFF. In DNA, the CDR3 is TGTGCCAGCAGCCGAGACAATGAGCAGTTCTTC.

Turning to this clonotype: A clone one base away is much larger, so this may be a read error. The CDR3 DNA is TGCAGCGTTGCTGGGGCAGGAGAGCTCTACGAGCTGTACTTC. This codes for CSVAGAGELYELYF. The chain uses TRBV29-1 and TRBJ2-7; D perhaps matches TRBD1 (5 bases). CDR1 and CDR2 from the germline V gene are SQVTM and ANQGSEA. The CDR3 consists of 14 residues.

V is TRBV20-1 and J is TRBJ1-5, with TRBD1 identical over 7 bases. Per the germline V gene, CDR1 is DFQATT and CDR2 is SNEGSKA (reference sequence). V was clipped by 6 bases and J by 4 bases; unmatched bases: 3. The CDR3 has 12 residues. The CDR3 DNA reads as TGCAGTGCCGGGACAGAGAATCAGCCCCAGCATTTT. Translated: CSAGTENQPQHF.